This T cell receptor beta chain was found in a study of a mutant IDH1 vaccine in newly diagnosed glioma. As for the study in general: Pretreatment consisted of radiotherapy, temozolomide, or both, with most receiving both.

Time point defined: week 5, during vaccination. A 20-mer mutant IDH1 peptide at 300 ug was injected subcutaneously with topical imiquimod. Clones were sequenced by immunoSEQ multiplex PCR, and TCRdb holds only the in-frame ones, with some missing. The data contain 40,000 or so clones, over 75% of them seen just once; the ten biggest clones take up around 1.7%. This CDR3 has 16 amino acids. Germline V gene data show CDR1 as LGHNA and CDR2 as YNFKEQ. Unmatched junction bases numbered 6, after V lost 0 bases and J lost 4 bases. Comments on this clone: Its specificity is not known.

This chain links TRBV4-2 with TRBJ2-3, with 8 bases identical to TRBD2. The source was PBMCs, collected from a glioma patient whose treatment included an IDH1 peptide vaccine. The sequence derives from a man aged 35 to 55 with glioma. The CDR3 DNA is TGTGCCAGCAGCCAAGAACTGGGACTAGGCGCAGATACGCAGTATTTT. It codes for CASSQELGLGADTQYF.